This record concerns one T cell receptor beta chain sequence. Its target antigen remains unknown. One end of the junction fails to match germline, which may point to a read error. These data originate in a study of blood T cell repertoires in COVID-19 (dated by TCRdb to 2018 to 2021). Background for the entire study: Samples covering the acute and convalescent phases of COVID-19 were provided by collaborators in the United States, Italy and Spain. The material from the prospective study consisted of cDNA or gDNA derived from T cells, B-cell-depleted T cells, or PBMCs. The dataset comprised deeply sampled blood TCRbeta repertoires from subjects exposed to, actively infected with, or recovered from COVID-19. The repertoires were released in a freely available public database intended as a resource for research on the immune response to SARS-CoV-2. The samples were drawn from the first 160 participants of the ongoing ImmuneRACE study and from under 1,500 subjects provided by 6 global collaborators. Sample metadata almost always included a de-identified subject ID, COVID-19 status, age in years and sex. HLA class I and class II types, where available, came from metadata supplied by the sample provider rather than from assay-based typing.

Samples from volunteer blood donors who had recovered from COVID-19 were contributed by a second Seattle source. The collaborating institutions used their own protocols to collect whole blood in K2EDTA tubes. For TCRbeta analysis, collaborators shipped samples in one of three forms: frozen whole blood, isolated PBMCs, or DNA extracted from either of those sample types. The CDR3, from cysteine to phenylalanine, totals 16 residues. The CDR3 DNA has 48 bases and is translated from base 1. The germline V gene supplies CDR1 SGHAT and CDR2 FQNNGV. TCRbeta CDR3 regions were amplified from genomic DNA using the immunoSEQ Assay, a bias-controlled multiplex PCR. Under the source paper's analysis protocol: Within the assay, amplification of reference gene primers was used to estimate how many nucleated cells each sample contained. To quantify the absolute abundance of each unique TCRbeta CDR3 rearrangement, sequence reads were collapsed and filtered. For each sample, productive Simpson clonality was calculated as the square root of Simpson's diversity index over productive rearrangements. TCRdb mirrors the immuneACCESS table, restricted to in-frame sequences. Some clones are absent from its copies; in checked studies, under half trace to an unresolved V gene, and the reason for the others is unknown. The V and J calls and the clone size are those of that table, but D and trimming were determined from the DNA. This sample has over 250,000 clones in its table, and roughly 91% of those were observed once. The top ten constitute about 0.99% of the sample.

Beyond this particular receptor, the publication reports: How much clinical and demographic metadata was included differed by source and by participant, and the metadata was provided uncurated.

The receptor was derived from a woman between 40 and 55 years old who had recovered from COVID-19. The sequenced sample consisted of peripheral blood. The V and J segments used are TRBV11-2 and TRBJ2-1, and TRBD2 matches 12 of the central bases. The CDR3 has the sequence CASSLGGGGLAGRGLF. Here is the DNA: TGTGCCAGCAGCTTAGGAGGGGGGGGACTAGCGGGCCGAGGGCTCTTC.